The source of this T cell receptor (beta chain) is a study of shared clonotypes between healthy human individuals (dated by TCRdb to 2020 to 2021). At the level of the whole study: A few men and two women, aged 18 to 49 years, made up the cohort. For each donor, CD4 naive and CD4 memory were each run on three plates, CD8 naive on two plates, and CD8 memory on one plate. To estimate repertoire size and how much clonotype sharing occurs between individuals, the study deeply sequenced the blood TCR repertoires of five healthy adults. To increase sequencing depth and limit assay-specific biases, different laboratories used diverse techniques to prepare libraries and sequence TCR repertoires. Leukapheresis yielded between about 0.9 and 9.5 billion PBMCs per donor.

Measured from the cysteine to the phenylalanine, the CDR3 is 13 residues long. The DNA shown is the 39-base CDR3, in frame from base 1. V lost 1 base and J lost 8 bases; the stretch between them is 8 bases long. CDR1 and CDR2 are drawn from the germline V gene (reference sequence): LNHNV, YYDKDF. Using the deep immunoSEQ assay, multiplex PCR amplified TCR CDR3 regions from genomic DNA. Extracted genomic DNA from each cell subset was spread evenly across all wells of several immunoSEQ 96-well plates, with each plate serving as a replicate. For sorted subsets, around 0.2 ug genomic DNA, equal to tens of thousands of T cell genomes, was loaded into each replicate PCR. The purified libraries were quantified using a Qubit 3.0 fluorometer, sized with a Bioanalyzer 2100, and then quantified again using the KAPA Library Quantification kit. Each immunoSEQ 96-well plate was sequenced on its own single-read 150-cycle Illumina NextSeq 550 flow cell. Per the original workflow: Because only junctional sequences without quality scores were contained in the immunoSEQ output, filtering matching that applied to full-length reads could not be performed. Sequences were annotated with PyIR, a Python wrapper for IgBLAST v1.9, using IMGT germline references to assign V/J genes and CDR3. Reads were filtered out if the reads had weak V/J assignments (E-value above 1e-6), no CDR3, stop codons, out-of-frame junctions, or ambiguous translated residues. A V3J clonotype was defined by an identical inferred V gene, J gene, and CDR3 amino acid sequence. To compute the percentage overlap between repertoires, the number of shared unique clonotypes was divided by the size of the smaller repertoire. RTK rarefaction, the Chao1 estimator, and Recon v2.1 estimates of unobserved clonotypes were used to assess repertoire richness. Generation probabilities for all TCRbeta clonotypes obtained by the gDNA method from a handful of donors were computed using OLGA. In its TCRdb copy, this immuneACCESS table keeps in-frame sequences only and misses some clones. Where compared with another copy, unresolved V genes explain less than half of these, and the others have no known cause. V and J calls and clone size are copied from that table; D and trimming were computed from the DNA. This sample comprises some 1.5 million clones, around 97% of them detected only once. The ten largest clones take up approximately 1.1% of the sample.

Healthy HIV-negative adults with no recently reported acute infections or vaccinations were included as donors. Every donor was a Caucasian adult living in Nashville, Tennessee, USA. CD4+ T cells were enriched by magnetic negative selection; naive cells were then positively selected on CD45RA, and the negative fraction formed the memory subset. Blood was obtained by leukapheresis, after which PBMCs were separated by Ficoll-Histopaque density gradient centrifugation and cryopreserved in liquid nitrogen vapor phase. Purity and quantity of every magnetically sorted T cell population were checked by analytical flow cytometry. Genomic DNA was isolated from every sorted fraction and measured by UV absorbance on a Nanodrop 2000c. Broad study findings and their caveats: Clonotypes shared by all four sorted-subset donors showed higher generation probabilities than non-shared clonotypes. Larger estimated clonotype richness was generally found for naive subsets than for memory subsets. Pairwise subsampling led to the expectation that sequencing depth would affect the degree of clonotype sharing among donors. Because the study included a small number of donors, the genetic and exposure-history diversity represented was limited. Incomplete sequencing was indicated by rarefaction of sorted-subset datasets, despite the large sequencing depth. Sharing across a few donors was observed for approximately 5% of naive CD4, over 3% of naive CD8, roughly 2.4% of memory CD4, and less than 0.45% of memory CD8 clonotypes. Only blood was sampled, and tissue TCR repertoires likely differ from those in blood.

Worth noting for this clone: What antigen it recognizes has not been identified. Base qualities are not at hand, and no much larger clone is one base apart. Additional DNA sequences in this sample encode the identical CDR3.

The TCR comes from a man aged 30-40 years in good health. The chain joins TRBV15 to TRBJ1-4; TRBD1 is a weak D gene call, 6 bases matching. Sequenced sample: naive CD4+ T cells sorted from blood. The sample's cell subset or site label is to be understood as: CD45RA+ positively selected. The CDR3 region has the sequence CATSRGQGEKLFF. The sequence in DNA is TGTGCCACCAGCAGAGGGCAGGGGGAAAAACTGTTTTTT.